The 21 T cell receptor beta chains below come from one sample, sequenced in a study of blood T cell repertoires in COVID-19. The data were produced by immunoSEQ multiplex PCR, yet TCRdb's version contains in-frame clones alone and is incomplete. The table lists roughly 40,000 clones, around 85% of them singletons. Sequenced input: peripheral blood. The receptors stem from a woman aged 80 or over with acute or convalescent COVID-19.

The J gene is TRBJ2-2, the V gene TRBV3-1 (or the pseudogene TRBV3-2); 15 bases are a match to TRBD2. The ends lost 3 bases at V and 8 bases at J; junction bases unmatched: 10. Germline V gene sequence: CDR1 LGHDT, CDR2 YNNKEL (reference sequence). The length of the CDR3 is 18 residues. The CDR3 protein is CASSHRGLAGGGVGELFF. The CDR3 nucleotides read TGTGCCAGCAGCCACCGGGGACTAGCGGGAGGAGGAGTGGGGGAGCTGTTTTTT.

The chain uses TRBV5-1 and TRBJ2-5; 8 nucleotides align to TRBD1. Germline-derived CDR1 and CDR2 are SGHRS and YFSETQ. The CDR3 is 15 amino acids. After removal of 5 bases from V and 5 bases from J, the junction contained 11 bases not matched to a gene. DNA of the CDR3: TGCGCCAGCAGTAATTCAGGGGGCCAGGGGGAGACCCAGTACTTC. Encoded protein: CASSNSGGQGETQYF.

V gene TRBV25-1 combines with J gene TRBJ2-5, with TRBD2 identical over 10 bases. V gave up 0 bases and J gave up 5 bases; unmatched junction bases: 6. In germline, CDR1 is MGHDK, CDR2 SYGVNS. The CDR3 is made up of 16 amino acids. CDR3 DNA: TGTGCCAGCAGTGAATATGGTAGCGGGAGGCGGGAGACCCAGTACTTC. It specifies CASSEYGSGRRETQYF.

The CDR3 reads CASRQGQLSNQPQHF. CDR3 nucleotides: TGTGCCAGCAGACAGGGACAGTTGAGCAATCAGCCCCAGCATTTT. J is TRBJ1-5 and V is TRBV28, with 7 positions matching TRBD1. This CDR3 has 15 residues. J lost 1 base, V lost 6 bases, and 6 bases had no gene match. CDR1 and CDR2 from the germline V gene are MDHEN and SYDVKM.

This chain connects TRBV27 to TRBJ2-3; the D gene is possibly TRBD2 (5 bases). Trimming pared 6 bases from V and 3 bases from J, leaving 10 bases between. This CDR3 has 13 residues. Germline V lookup: CDR1 MNHEY, CDR2 SMNVEV (reference sequence). As DNA, the CDR3 is TGTGCCAGCAGCCTCCGAGGGACAGATACGCAGTATTTT. Its translation is CASSLRGTDTQYF.

The V gene is TRBV19, the J gene TRBJ2-7; D is possibly TRBD2 (6 bases). V was shortened by 4 bases and J by 3 bases, with 13 bases between the two germline ends. Germline-derived CDR1 and CDR2 are LNHDA and SQIVND (reference sequence). This CDR3 is built from 14 residues. CDR3 in amino acids: CASSKGLQSYEQYF. The CDR3 DNA sequence: TGTGCCAGTAGTAAGGGACTGCAGAGCTACGAGCAGTACTTC.

The gene calls are TRBV19 and TRBJ2-1; 12 nucleotides align to TRBD2. With V trimmed by 0 bases and J by 9 bases, 3 bases remained unmatched. Germline lookup yields CDR1 LNHDA and CDR2 SQIVND (reference sequence). The CDR3 spans 15 residues. The CDR3 loop is CASSIDLLAGGEQFF. The CDR3 nucleotides are TGTGCCAGTAGTATAGACTTACTAGCGGGAGGTGAGCAGTTCTTC.

The chain uses TRBV27 and TRBJ2-7, with TRBD2 identical over 7 bases. V trimming: 5 bases; J trimming: 2 bases; junction bases outside the gene matches: 6. Germline values: CDR1 MNHEY, CDR2 SMNVEV (reference sequence). This CDR3 is built from 14 residues. The CDR3, as DNA: TGTGCCAGCAGTCACGGGACTACCCCCTACGAGCAGTACTTC. Protein sequence: CASSHGTTPYEQYF.

The CDR3 here is CAWSVIGSPGANVLTF. The CDR3 nucleotides read TGTGCCTGGAGTGTGATAGGGAGCCCTGGGGCCAACGTCCTGACTTTC. This sequence joins TRBV30 and TRBJ2-6; a weak D match, TRBD2 (5 bases). The CDR3 contains 16 residues. The V gene lost 0 bases and the J gene lost 2 bases, with 11 bases spanning the gap. Germline assignment: CDR1 GTSNPN and CDR2 SVGIG (reference sequence).

This chain joins TRBV15 and TRBJ2-3; D perhaps matches TRBD1 (6 bases). The germline V and J ends were trimmed by 1 base and 2 bases, with 10 bases remaining between them. There are 15 residues in the CDR3. CDR1 and CDR2 from the germline V gene are LNHNV and YYDKDF (reference sequence). The CDR3 loop reads CATSRGTGHTDTQYF. Written as DNA, the CDR3 is TGTGCCACCAGCAGAGGTACAGGGCACACAGATACGCAGTATTTT.

J is TRBJ1-6 and V is TRBV30; D might be TRBD1 (5 bases). The ends were cut back, 3 bases at V and 9 bases at J, with 12 bases in the middle. The germline gives CDR1 GTSNPN, CDR2 SVGIG (reference sequence). The CDR3 loop spans 13 amino acids. This chain's CDR3 is CAWRGQVGSPLHF. CDR3 DNA sequence: TGTGCCTGGAGGGGGCAAGTTGGTTCACCCCTCCACTTT. Variable domain in full (rest from reference TRBV30 and TRBJ1-6): SQTIHQWPATLVQPVGSPLSLECTVEGTSNPNLYWYRQAAGRGLQLLFYSVGIGQISSEVPQNLSASRPQDRQFILSSKKLLLSDSGFYLCAWRGQVGSPLHFGNGTRLTVT.

This chain joins TRBV12-1 and TRBJ2-5; TRBD2, the D gene given by the table, was not confirmed from the DNA. TRBV12-1 is marked as a pseudogene. The CDR3 has 20 residues. The CDR3 nucleotides are TGTGCCAGCAGCTTTGGAGAAACCCCTCAGACTGCCAAGGCAGAAGAGACCCAGTACTTC. Its translation is CASSFGETPQTAKAEETQYF.

The genes are TRBV7-9 and TRBJ2-7; the D gene is possibly TRBD2 (6 bases). The V gene lost 5 bases and the J gene lost 4 bases, with 12 bases spanning the gap. This CDR3 comprises 13 residues. The germline gives CDR1 SEHNR, CDR2 FQNEAQ (reference sequence). The chain's CDR3 is CASSPRELYEQYF. The CDR3 bases are TGTGCCAGCAGCCCCCGGGAGCTTTACGAGCAGTACTTC.

The V gene is TRBV19, the J gene TRBJ1-1; 7 positions match TRBD1. With V trimmed by 3 bases and J by 0 bases, 4 bases remained unmatched. This CDR3 is built from 15 residues. Germline CDR1 reads LNHDA; CDR2 reads SQIVND (reference sequence). CDR3 DNA sequence: TGTGCCAGTAGTATCGCCGGGACAGTGAACACTGAAGCTTTCTTT. Translating it yields CASSIAGTVNTEAFF.

V is TRBV28 and J is TRBJ2-7; possibly TRBD2 for D (5 bases). There are 14 residues in the CDR3. Germline CDR1 is MDHEN and CDR2 is SYDVKM. Trimming took off 6 bases at V and 0 bases at J, with 12 bases between the two ends. The CDR3 nucleotides read TGTGCCAGCAGGGAGCGGAACCGCTCCTACGAGCAGTACTTC. This encodes CASRERNRSYEQYF.

The J gene is TRBJ2-7, the V gene TRBV1; TRBD2, the table's D call, was not compared with the DNA. TRBV1 is a known pseudogene. The CDR3 is 21 amino acids. Here the CDR3 reads CTSSQDITRLAGVRRNYEQYF. Written as DNA, the CDR3 is TGCACCAGCAGCCAAGATATTACGAGACTAGCGGGAGTAAGAAGGAATTACGAGCAGTACTTC.

The V gene is TRBV27, the J gene TRBJ1-2, with TRBD1 as a possible D gene (6 bases). V was cut by 2 bases and J by 7 bases, with 14 bases left in between. The CDR3 consists of 14 residues. CDR1 and CDR2 (germline): MNHEY, SMNVEV (reference sequence). CDR3: CASSLKGGAGGYTF. As DNA, the CDR3 is TGTGCCAGCAGTTTAAAGGGGGGGGCCGGTGGCTACACCTTC.

The chain links TRBV30 to TRBJ1-1; no reliable D call. Between the trimmed V and J ends, which lost 0 bases and 1 base, there was a span of 15 bases. This CDR3 comprises 16 residues. Germline V lookup: CDR1 GTSNPN, CDR2 SVGIG (reference sequence). CDR3 region: CAWSVRVVRTNTEAFF. The CDR3 nucleotides read TGTGCCTGGAGTGTACGGGTAGTCAGAACGAACACTGAAGCTTTCTTT.

V usage is TRBV18 and J usage is TRBJ1-2; 7 bases match TRBD1. CDR3 length: 15 residues. The junction had 8 bases not matched to a gene; V was cut back by 3 bases and J by 4 bases. Germline V lookup: CDR1 KGHSH, CDR2 LQKENI. CDR3 nucleotides: TGTGCCAGCTCACCGGACAGGTCGGCGATCTATGGCTACACCTTC. Translated: CASSPDRSAIYGYTF.

This chain connects TRBV24-1 to TRBJ2-3, with 11 bases matching TRBD2. This CDR3 has 16 residues. Germline-derived CDR1 and CDR2 are KGHDR and SFDVKD. Trimming at V came to 5 bases and at J to 1 base, leaving 4 bases not matched to a gene. As DNA, the CDR3 is TGTGCCACCAGTGGCTTGACTAGCGGGGGCACAGATACGCAGTATTTT. This codes for CATSGLTSGGTDTQYF.

The chain joins TRBV6-6 to TRBJ1-1; weak D call: TRBD1 (5 bases). This CDR3 comprises 14 residues. Germline CDR1 MNHNY, CDR2 SVGAGI (reference sequence). V lost 7 bases and J 4 bases, leaving 16 bases between the germline ends. The CDR3 bases are TGTGCCAGCACCGTACAGGAGATGGGCACTGAAGCTTTCTTT. It encodes CASTVQEMGTEAFF.